These 29 T cell receptor beta chains were sequenced from one sample in a study of T cells in Graves' hyperthyroidism and ophthalmopathy. The source material, RNA transcripts, was used to amplify TCR beta CDR3 regions. The study used the HTBI primer set for a first-round RT-PCR of the TCR CDR3. TCRdb called the multiplex PCR reads again in MiXCR, with one record for every CDR3 protein. The sample shows more than 300,000 distinct CDR3 sequences, approximately 15% of them seen only once. The specimen was blood. The receptors stem from a woman aged 55 to 70 with Graves' hyperthyroidism.

This clonotype came up many times. One end of the junction fails to match germline, which may point to a read error. The chain has TRBV18 and TRBJ1-1, with D hard to call. Germline loops: CDR1 KGHSH, CDR2 LQKENI. This CDR3 is built from 16 residues. Here the CDR3 DNA reads TGTGCCAGCTCCCCACGGCAGGAGATCATGAACACTGAAGCTTTCTTT. Translating it yields CASSPRQEIMNTEAFF.

V and J are TRBV7-9 and TRBJ1-2; D call uncertain. Germline CDR1 is SEHNR and CDR2 is FQNEAQ (reference sequence). The CDR3 has 14 amino acids. V lost 1 base and J 5 bases, leaving 11 bases between the germline ends. CDR3 residues: CASSLDLVTYGYTF. CDR3 coding DNA: TGTGCCAGCAGCTTAGACCTGGTCACTTATGGCTACACCTTC.

V gene TRBV5-1 combines with J gene TRBJ1-2; tentatively, D is TRBD1 (6 bases). Trimming removed 0 bases from V and 10 bases from J, with 16 bases in between. There are 14 residues in the CDR3. CDR1 is SGHRS and CDR2 is YFSETQ in the germline V gene. The DNA for the CDR3 is TGCGCCAGCAGCTTGGCTGCGGGACAAGATGTCTACACCTTC. Amino acids: CASSLAAGQDVYTF.

In its sample, this clonotype was seen many times. The chain uses TRBV5-6 and TRBJ2-3; 9 bases line up with TRBD2. J lost 5 bases, V lost 3 bases, and 7 bases had no gene match. Germline CDR1 SGHDT, CDR2 YYEEEE. The CDR3 spans 15 residues. In nucleotides, the CDR3 is TGTGCCAGCAGCTGGACAGCGGGAGGCCAAGATACGCAGTATTTT. As protein: CASSWTAGGQDTQYF.

This clonotype was counted ten times or more. The chain links TRBV12-3 or TRBV12-4 to TRBJ2-1; D call uncertain. CDR3 length: 15 residues. V was clipped by 3 bases and J by 0 bases, with 9 bases between them. The CDR3 DNA reads as TGTGCCAGCAGTTTCGGGCGGTCCTCCTACAATGAGCAGTTCTTC. It is translated as CASSFGRSSYNEQFF.

This chain links TRBV4-1 with TRBJ2-1, with 9 bases that match TRBD2. Trimming took 3 bases from V and 0 from J; bases not matched to a gene: 6. Germline V lookup: CDR1 MGHRA, CDR2 YSYEKL. This CDR3 has 17 amino acids. The CDR3: CASSHHSGRSSYNEQFF. Written as DNA, the CDR3 is TGCGCCAGCAGCCACCATAGCGGGAGAAGCTCCTACAATGAGCAGTTCTTC.

This sequence joins TRBV20-1 and TRBJ2-3; 12 nucleotides line up with TRBD2. V shed 5 bases, J shed 1 base, and the junction held 10 bases outside the gene matches. Germline V gene lookup returns CDR1 DFQATT and CDR2 SNEGSKA (reference sequence). CDR3 length: 17 amino acids. This CDR3 is CSAESPRLAGGTDTQYF. The CDR3 region has the DNA TGCAGTGCTGAGTCCCCCCGACTAGCGGGAGGCACAGATACGCAGTATTTT.

The V gene is TRBV27, the J gene TRBJ2-2; 7 bases align to TRBD1. Germline V gives CDR1 MNHEY, CDR2 SMNVEV (reference sequence). V trimming: 7 bases; J trimming: 3 bases; junction bases outside the gene matches: 5. This CDR3 spans 14 amino acids. CDR3 region: CASTQGQYTGELFF. As DNA, the CDR3 is TGTGCCAGCACCCAGGGACAGTACACCGGGGAGCTGTTTTTT.

The chain uses TRBV3-1 and TRBJ1-4; a weak D match, TRBD1 (5 bases). V was cut by 2 bases and J by 8 bases, with 12 bases left in between. Germline V lookup: CDR1 LGHDT, CDR2 YNNKEL (reference sequence). CDR3 length equals 14 residues. The CDR3 sequence is CASSQQGLVEKLFF. Written as DNA, the CDR3 is TGTGCCAGCAGCCAACAGGGCTTGGTAGAAAAACTGTTTTTT. Looking up the rest from reference TRBV3-1 and TRBJ1-4 gives the full variable domain: DTAVSQTPKYLVTQMGNDKSIKCEQNLGHDTMYWYKQDSKKFLKIMFSYNNKELIINETVPNRFSPKSPDKAHLNLHINSLELGDSAVYFCASSQQGLVEKLFFGSGTQLSVL.

At least ten counts were recorded for this clonotype. The gene calls are TRBV15 and TRBJ2-7; D is possibly TRBD2 (5 bases). The ends were cut back, 1 base at V and 3 bases at J, with 10 bases in the middle. There are 14 residues in the CDR3. The V gene's germline CDR1 is LNHNV and CDR2 YYDKDF (reference sequence). The CDR3 nucleotides are TGTGCCACCAGCAGAGCGCGGGCCGACTACGAGCAGTACTTC. Translating gives CATSRARADYEQYF.

In this sample, this clonotype turned up many times. This chain links TRBV20-1 with TRBJ2-1; D assignment may be TRBD1 or TRBD2 (5 bases each). CDR3 length equals 15 residues. Deletions cut 0 bases from V and 4 bases from J, with 13 bases between. Germline lookup yields CDR1 DFQATT and CDR2 SNEGSKA (reference sequence). This CDR3 is CSARDPQGGYNEQFF. The CDR3 bases are TGCAGTGCTAGAGATCCCCAGGGCGGGTACAATGAGCAGTTCTTC.

This clonotype was detected ten times or more. The rearrangement uses TRBV5-1 and TRBJ1-5; tentative D call: TRBD1 (5 bases). Germline V gene data show CDR1 as SGHRS and CDR2 as YFSETQ. There are 15 residues in the CDR3. Between the trimmed V and J ends, which lost 4 bases and 7 bases, there was a span of 18 bases. In nucleotides, the CDR3 is TGCGCCAGCAGCCCCGGAGTAGGGGTGGGACAGCCCCAGCATTTT. This codes for CASSPGVGVGQPQHF.

There are a few counts of this clonotype. V gene TRBV7-9 combines with J gene TRBJ2-7, with TRBD1 matching 9 bases. The CDR3 totals 14 residues. CDR1 SEHNR and CDR2 FQNEAQ come from the germline V gene (reference sequence). Unmatched junction bases numbered 4, after V lost 2 bases and J lost 5 bases. CDR3 DNA: TGTGCCAGCAGCTTAACAGGGGGCCTGAACGAGCAGTACTTC. Translating it yields CASSLTGGLNEQYF.

This clonotype was seen many times. The chain uses TRBV18 and TRBJ1-1; D is possibly TRBD1 (6 bases). This CDR3 has 15 amino acids. Trimming took 3 bases from V and 8 from J, leaving 19 bases between them. Per the germline V gene, CDR1 is KGHSH and CDR2 is LQKENI. The CDR3 region has the DNA TGTGCCAGCTCACCGTCGGCGGGGGGCGGGACAGAAGCTTTCTTT. Amino acid sequence: CASSPSAGGGTEAFF.

At least ten counts were recorded for this clonotype. The chain is built from TRBV2 and TRBJ1-6; D gene ambiguous. Trimming shortened V by 4 bases and J by 10 bases, and 8 bases separated the two germline ends. The length of the CDR3 is 12 residues. CDR1 is SNHLY and CDR2 is FYNNEI in the germline V gene. The chain's CDR3 is CASSGQESPLHF. CDR3 sequence (DNA): TGTGCCAGCAGTGGGCAGGAATCACCCCTCCACTTT.

This clonotype was seen only a few times. The rearrangement joins TRBV30 to TRBJ1-5, with a tentative D call TRBD1 (5 bases). The germline V and J ends were trimmed by 1 base and 6 bases, with 16 bases remaining between them. This CDR3 comprises 15 residues. Germline loops: CDR1 GTSNPN, CDR2 SVGIG (reference sequence). CDR3 sequence reads: CAWSGRGGFGQPQHF. The DNA for the CDR3 is TGTGCCTGGAGTGGCCGGGGGGGGTTCGGTCAGCCCCAGCATTTT.

The chain couples TRBV19 to TRBJ1-5; 8 bases fit TRBD1. With V trimmed by 4 bases and J by 0 bases, 5 bases remained unmatched. The germline V gene encodes CDR1 LNHDA and CDR2 SQIVND (reference sequence). The CDR3 is made up of 16 amino acids. The DNA for the CDR3 is TGTGCCAGTAGTAACCCCGGACAGGGTAGCAATCAGCCCCAGCATTTT. Translated, it gives CASSNPGQGSNQPQHF.

There are many counts of this clonotype. This sequence joins TRBV28 and TRBJ1-2; D uncertain. Trimming shortened V by 5 bases and J by 3 bases, and 10 bases separated the two germline ends. Germline CDR1 reads MDHEN; CDR2 reads SYDVKM. The CDR3 is made up of 13 amino acids. This chain's CDR3 is CASSRDWDYGYTF. As DNA, the CDR3 is TGTGCCAGCAGTCGTGACTGGGACTATGGCTACACCTTC.

V usage is TRBV10-3 and J usage is TRBJ2-1, with D possibly matching TRBD2 (5 bases). CDR1 and CDR2 from the germline V gene are ENHRY and SYGVKD. V dropped 4 bases and J dropped 7 bases, with 11 bases sitting between them. This CDR3 region has 13 residues. CDR3 protein: CAISGREGNEQFF. In DNA, the CDR3 is TGTGCCATCAGTGGACGGGAAGGGAATGAGCAGTTCTTC.

This clonotype was picked up many times. The chain carries TRBV7-8 and TRBJ2-1; 11 positions match TRBD2. The CDR3 consists of 17 residues. V was clipped by 7 bases and J by 0 bases; unmatched bases: 8. CDR1 SGHVS and CDR2 FQNEAQ come from the germline V gene. DNA for the CDR3: TGTGCCAGCAAGCCGGGACTAGCGGCCGGCTCCTACAATGAGCAGTTCTTC. Amino acid sequence: CASKPGLAAGSYNEQFF.

The genes are TRBV29-1 and TRBJ1-2; a possible D gene is TRBD1 (6 bases). This CDR3 region has 12 residues. Germline assignment: CDR1 SQVTM and CDR2 ANQGSEA. Trimming left V 7 bases short and J 5 bases short, with 14 bases between. The CDR3 nucleotides are TGCAGCGCCGAGGACAGCATATATGGCTACACCTTC. It encodes CSAEDSIYGYTF. Combining the CDR3 with reference TRBV29-1 and TRBJ1-2 gives the whole variable domain SAVISQKPSRDICQRGTSLTIQCQVDSQVTMMFWYRQQPGQSLTLIATANQGSEATYESGFVIDKFPISRPNLTFSTLTVSNMSPEDSSIYLCSAEDSIYGYTFGSGTRLTVV.

The rearrangement uses TRBV15 and TRBJ2-7; D uncertain. Germline CDR1 and CDR2: LNHNV and YYDKDF (reference sequence). The germline V and J ends were trimmed by 1 base and 4 bases, with 8 bases remaining between them. The length of the CDR3 is 13 residues. CDR3 nucleotides: TGTGCCACCAGCAGAGGGGAAGGGTACGAGCAGTACTTC. Amino acids: CATSRGEGYEQYF.

On this clonotype: The germline gene is not matched at one end of the junction; a read error may be the cause. The chain links TRBV4-1 to TRBJ1-1; possibly TRBD1 for D (6 bases). This CDR3 contains 14 residues. The germline V gene has CDR1 MGHRA and CDR2 YSYEKL. In DNA form, the CDR3 reads TGCACCAGCAGCCACACAGGGACGAACACTGAAGCTTTCTTT. It specifies CTSSHTGTNTEAFF.

Ten or more counts support this clonotype. V is TRBV18 and J is TRBJ2-5; 9 positions agree with TRBD1. Trimming cost V 6 bases and J 5 bases; bases outside gene matches: 7. The CDR3 sequence is 14 residues long. Per the germline V gene, CDR1 is KGHSH and CDR2 is LQKENI. CDR3 protein: CASSPMDRGETQYF. CDR3 DNA sequence: TGTGCCAGCTCTCCAATGGACAGGGGTGAGACCCAGTACTTC. Combining the CDR3 with reference TRBV18 and TRBJ2-5 gives the whole variable domain NAGVMQNPRHLVRRRGQEARLRCSPMKGHSHVYWYRQLPEEGLKFMVYLQKENIIDESGMPKERFSAEFPKEGPSILRIQQVVRGDSAAYFCASSPMDRGETQYFGPGTRLLVL.

This clonotype was counted ten times or more. This chain joins TRBV7-3 and TRBJ2-1, with 13 bases matching TRBD2. Germline V gives CDR1 SGHTA, CDR2 FQGTGA. V shed 5 bases and J 8 bases; nucleotides not matched to a gene: 6. CDR3 size: 15 residues. Here the CDR3 reads CASSEGTSGKDEQFF. For the CDR3, the DNA is TGTGCCAGCAGCGAGGGGACTAGCGGGAAGGATGAGCAGTTCTTC.

This clonotype was observed many times. This chain uses TRBV7-9 with TRBJ2-7; perhaps TRBD2 as D (6 bases). The germline CDR1 and CDR2 sequences are SEHNR and FQNEAQ (reference sequence). V dropped 2 bases and J dropped 7 bases, with 9 bases sitting between them. The CDR3 is 12 amino acids. CDR3 region: CASSLLGGEQYF. The CDR3 region has the DNA TGTGCCAGCAGCTTACTGGGAGGTGAGCAGTACTTC. The variable domain in full, completed from reference TRBV7-9 and TRBJ2-7, reads DTGVSQNPRHKITKRGQNVTFRCDPISEHNRLYWYRQTLGQGPEFLTYFQNEAQLEKSRLLSDRFSAERPKGSFSTLEIQRTEQGDSAMYLCASSLLGGEQYFGPGTRLTVT.

This clonotype was detected many times. The V and J genes are TRBV2 and TRBJ2-2; TRBD2 aligns across 9 bases. This CDR3 has 15 amino acids. The ends lost 6 bases at V and 2 bases at J; junction bases unmatched: 4. Germline-derived CDR1 and CDR2 are SNHLY and FYNNEI. Here the CDR3 DNA reads TGTGCCAGCAGGACGGGACTAGCCAACACCGGGGAGCTGTTTTTT. Its protein is CASRTGLANTGELFF.

The rearrangement links TRBV11-3 to TRBJ2-2, with 7 positions matching TRBD2. Germline lookup yields CDR1 SGHNT and CDR2 YENEEA. J gave up 5 bases and V 4 bases, and 16 bases lay outside the gene matches. The CDR3 has 18 residues. CDR3 region: CASSSGRVGIGGTGELFF. DNA for the CDR3: TGTGCCAGCAGCTCAGGACGCGTGGGAATCGGGGGGACCGGGGAGCTGTTTTTT.

The chain has TRBV6-2 or TRBV6-3 and TRBJ2-7, with 10 bases lining up with TRBD1. This CDR3 region has 16 residues. Germline trimming cut 0 bases from V and 9 bases from J; bases unmatched to any gene: 11. The germline V gene encodes CDR1 MNHEY and CDR2 SVGEGT. The CDR3 bases are TGTGCCAGCAGTTACTCGACTTTTGGGACAGGGGTCGTGCAGTACTTC. As protein: CASSYSTFGTGVVQYF.